This T cell receptor beta chain derives from a study of T cell responses to AZD1222 COVID-19 vaccine. Libraries were prepared by immunoSEQ multiplex PCR; TCRdb keeps only in-frame clonotypes and omits some of them. This sample yields 140,000 to 150,000 clones, of which 70% to 90% are seen a single time; approximately 5.1% belongs to the top ten. Trimming cost V 3 bases and J 2 bases, with 7 bases left between them. The length of the CDR3 is 13 residues. Germline V gene data show CDR1 as KGHSH and CDR2 as LQKENI. V and J are TRBV18 and TRBJ1-1; D unresolved. The clonotype originates from an adult in good health. The starting material was peripheral blood, obtained on day 0 of AZD1222 vaccination. CDR3: CASSPSPNTEAFF. The CDR3 nucleotides are TGTGCCAGCTCACCCTCGCCCAACACTGAAGCTTTCTTT.